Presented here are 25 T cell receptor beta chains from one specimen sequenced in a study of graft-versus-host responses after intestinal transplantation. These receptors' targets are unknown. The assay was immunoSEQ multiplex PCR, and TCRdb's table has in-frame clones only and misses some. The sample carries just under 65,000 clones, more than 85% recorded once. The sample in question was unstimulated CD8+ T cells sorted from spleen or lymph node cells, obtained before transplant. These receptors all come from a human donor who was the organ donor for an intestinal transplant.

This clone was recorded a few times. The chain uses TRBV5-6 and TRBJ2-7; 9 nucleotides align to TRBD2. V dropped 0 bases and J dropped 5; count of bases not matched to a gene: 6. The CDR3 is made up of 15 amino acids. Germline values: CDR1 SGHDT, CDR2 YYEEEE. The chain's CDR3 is CASSLVVSGSHEQYF. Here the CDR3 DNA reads TGTGCCAGCAGCTTGGTAGTTAGCGGGAGCCACGAGCAGTACTTC.

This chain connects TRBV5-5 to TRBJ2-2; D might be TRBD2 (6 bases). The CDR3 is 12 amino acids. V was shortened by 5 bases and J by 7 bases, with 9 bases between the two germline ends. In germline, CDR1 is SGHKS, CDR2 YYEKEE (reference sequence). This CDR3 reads CASSLGGGELFF. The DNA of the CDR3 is TGTGCCAGCAGTCTGGGAGGCGGGGAGCTGTTTTTT.

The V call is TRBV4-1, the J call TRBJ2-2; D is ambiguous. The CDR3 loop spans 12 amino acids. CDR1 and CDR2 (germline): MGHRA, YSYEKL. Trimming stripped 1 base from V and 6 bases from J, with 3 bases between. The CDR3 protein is CASSQAAGELFF. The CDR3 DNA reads TGCGCCAGCAGCCAAGCAGCCGGGGAGCTGTTTTTT.

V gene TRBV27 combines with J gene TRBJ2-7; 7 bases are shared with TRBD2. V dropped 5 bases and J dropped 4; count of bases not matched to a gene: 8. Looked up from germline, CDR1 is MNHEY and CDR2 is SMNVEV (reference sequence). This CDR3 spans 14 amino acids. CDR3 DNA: TGTGCCAGCAGTGTGGGCGGGGAGGGATACGAGCAGTACTTC. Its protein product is CASSVGGEGYEQYF.

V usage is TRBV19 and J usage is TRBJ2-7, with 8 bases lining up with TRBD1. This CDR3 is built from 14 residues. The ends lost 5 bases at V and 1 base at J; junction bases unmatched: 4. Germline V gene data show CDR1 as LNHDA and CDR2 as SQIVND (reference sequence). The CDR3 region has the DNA TGTGCCAGTAGTCTAACAGGGGGTTCCTACGAGCAGTACTTC. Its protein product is CASSLTGGSYEQYF.

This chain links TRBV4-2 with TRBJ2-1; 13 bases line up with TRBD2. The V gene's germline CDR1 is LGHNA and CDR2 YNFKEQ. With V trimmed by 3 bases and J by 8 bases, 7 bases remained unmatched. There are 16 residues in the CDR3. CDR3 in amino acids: CASSQDRTSGRDEQFF. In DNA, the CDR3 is TGTGCCAGCAGCCAGGACAGGACTAGCGGGAGAGATGAGCAGTTCTTC.

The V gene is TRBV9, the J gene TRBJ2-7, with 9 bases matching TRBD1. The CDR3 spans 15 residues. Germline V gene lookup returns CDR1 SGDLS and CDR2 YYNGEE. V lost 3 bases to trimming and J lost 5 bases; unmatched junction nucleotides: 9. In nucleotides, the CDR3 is TGTGCCAGCAGCGAGTCCGGGACAGGGCTTAACGAGCAGTACTTC. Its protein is CASSESGTGLNEQYF.

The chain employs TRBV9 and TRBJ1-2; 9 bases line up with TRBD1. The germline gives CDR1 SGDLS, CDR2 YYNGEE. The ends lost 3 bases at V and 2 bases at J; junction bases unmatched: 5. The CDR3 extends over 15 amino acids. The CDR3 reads CASSGDREVNYGYTF. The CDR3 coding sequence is TGTGCCAGCAGCGGGGACAGGGAGGTAAACTATGGCTACACCTTC.

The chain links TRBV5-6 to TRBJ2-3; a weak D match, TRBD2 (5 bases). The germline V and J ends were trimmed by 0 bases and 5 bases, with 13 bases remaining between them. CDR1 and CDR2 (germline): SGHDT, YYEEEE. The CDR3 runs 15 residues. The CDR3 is CASSLVPGSVDTQYF. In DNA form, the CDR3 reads TGTGCCAGCAGCTTGGTCCCGGGGTCGGTAGATACGCAGTATTTT.

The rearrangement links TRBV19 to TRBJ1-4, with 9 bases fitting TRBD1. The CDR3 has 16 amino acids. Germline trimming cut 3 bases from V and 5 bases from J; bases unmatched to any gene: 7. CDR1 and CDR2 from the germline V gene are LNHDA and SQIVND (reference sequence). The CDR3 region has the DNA TGTGCCAGTAGTATTCTACGACAGGGGGGCAATGAAAAACTGTTTTTT. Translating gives CASSILRQGGNEKLFF.

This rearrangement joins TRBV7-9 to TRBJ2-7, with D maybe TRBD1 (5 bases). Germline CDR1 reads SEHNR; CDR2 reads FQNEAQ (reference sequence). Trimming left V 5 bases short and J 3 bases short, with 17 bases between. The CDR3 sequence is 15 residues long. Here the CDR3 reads CASSAVPQGFYEQYF. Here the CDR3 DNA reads TGTGCCAGCAGCGCCGTTCCCCAGGGCTTCTACGAGCAGTACTTC.

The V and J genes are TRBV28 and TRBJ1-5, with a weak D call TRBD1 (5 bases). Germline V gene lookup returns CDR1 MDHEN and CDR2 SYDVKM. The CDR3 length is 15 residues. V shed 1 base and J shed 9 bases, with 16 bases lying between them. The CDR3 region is CASSLLIQGGVPQHF. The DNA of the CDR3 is TGTGCCAGCAGTTTATTAATCCAGGGTGGAGTGCCCCAGCATTTT.

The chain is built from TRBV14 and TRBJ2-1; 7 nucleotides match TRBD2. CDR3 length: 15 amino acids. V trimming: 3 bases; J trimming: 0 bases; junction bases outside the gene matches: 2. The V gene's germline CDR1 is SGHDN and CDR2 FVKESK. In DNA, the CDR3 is TGTGCCAGCAGCCAGCGCGGGAGCTCCTACAATGAGCAGTTCTTC. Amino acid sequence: CASSQRGSSYNEQFF.

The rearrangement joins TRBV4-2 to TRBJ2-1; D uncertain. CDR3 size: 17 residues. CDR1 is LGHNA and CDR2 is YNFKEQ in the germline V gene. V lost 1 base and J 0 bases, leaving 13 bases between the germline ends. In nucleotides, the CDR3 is TGTGCCAGCAGCCAAGCGCTCGTCCGGGTCTCCTACAATGAGCAGTTCTTC. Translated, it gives CASSQALVRVSYNEQFF.

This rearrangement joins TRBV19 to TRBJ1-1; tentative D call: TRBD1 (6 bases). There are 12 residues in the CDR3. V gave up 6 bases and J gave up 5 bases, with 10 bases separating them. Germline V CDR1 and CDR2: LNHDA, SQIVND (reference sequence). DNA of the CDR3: TGTGCCAGTAGCCCAGGGGAGACTGAAGCTTTCTTT. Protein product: CASSPGETEAFF.

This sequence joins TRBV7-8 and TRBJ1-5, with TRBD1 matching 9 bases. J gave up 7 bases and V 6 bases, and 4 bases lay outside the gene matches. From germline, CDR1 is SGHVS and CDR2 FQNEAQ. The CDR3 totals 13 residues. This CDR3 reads CASSFGTGQPQHF. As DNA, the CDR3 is TGTGCCAGCAGTTTCGGGACAGGGCAGCCCCAGCATTTT.

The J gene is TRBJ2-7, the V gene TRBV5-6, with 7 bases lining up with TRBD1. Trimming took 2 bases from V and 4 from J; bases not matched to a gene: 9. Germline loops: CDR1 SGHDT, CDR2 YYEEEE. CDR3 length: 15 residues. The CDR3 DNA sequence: TGTGCCAGCAGCTTAGGACAGGTGGGGCCTTACGAGCAGTACTTC. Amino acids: CASSLGQVGPYEQYF.

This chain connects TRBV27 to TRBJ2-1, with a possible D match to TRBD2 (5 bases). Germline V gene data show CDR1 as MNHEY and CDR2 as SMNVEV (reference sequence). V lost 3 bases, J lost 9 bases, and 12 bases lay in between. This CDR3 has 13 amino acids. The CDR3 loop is CASSFSRSGEQFF. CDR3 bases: TGTGCCAGCAGTTTCAGTAGGAGCGGTGAGCAGTTCTTC.

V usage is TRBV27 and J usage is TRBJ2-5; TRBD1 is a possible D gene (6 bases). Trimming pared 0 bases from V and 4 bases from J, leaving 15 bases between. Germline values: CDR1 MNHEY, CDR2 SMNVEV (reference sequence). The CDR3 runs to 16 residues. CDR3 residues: CASSLSWDTDPETQYF. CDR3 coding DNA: TGTGCCAGCAGTTTATCGTGGGACACCGACCCAGAGACCCAGTACTTC.

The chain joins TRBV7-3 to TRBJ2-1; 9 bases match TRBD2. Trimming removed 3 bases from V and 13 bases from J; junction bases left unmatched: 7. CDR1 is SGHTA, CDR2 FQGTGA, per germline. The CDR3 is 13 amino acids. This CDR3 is CASSFLAGSRQFF. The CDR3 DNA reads TGTGCCAGCAGCTTTCTAGCGGGAAGTCGTCAGTTCTTC.

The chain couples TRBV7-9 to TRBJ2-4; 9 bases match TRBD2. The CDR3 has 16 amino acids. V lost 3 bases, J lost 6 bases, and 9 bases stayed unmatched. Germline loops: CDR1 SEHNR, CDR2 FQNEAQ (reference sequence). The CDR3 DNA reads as TGTGCCAGCAGCTTGACTGGAGCGGGAGGAACAAACATTCAGTACTTC. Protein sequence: CASSLTGAGGTNIQYF.

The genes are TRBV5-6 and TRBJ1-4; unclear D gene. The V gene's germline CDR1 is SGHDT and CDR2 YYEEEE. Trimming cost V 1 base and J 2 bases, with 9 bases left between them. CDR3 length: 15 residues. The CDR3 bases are TGTGCCAGCAGCTTGAATTCGGGGACTAATGAAAAACTGTTTTTT. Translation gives CASSLNSGTNEKLFF.

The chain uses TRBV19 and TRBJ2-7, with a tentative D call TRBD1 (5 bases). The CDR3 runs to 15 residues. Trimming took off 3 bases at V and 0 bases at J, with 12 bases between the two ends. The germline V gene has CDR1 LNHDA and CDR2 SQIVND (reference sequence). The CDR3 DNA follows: TGTGCCAGTAGTATCCTCCCAGGGCCCTCCTACGAGCAGTACTTC. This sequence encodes CASSILPGPSYEQYF. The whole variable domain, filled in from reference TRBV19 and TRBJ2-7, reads DGGITQSPKYLFRKEGQNVTLSCEQNLNHDAMYWYRQDPGQGLRLIYYSQIVNDFQKGDIAEGYSVSREKKESFPLTVTSAQKNPTAFYLCASSILPGPSYEQYFGPGTRLTVT.

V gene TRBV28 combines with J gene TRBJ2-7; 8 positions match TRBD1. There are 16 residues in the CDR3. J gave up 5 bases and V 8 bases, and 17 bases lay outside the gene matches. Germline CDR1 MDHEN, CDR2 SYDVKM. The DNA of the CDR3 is TGTGCCAGCTCCCAAGGTCCATGGCAGGGGGCCCACGAGCAGTACTTC. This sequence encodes CASSQGPWQGAHEQYF.

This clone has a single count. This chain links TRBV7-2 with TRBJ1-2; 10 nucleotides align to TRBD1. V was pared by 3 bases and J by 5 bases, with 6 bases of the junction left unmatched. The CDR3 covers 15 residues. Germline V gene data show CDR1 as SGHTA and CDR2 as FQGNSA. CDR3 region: CASSFRDRGTYGYTF. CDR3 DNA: TGTGCCAGCAGCTTCAGGGACAGGGGTACTTATGGCTACACCTTC.